This T cell receptor (beta chain) was captured in a study of shared clonotypes between healthy human individuals. The sample holds a few counts of this clone. TCRdb's copy holds only in-frame clones and misses some; the assay was immunoSEQ multiplex PCR. The sample contains some 900,000 clones, around three quarters of which appear only once. The V gene's germline CDR1 is MNHNS and CDR2 SASEGT. V shed 11 bases and J 6 bases; nucleotides not matched to a gene: 11. This CDR3 has 13 residues. Sequencing used memory CD4+ T cells sorted from blood. Described subset: CD45RA-negative fraction. The chain joins TRBV6-1 to TRBJ2-7; 9 nucleotides match TRBD1. The receptor was isolated from a young man in good health. The DNA of the CDR3 is TGTGCCCACAGGGGGACAGGGTACGGCGAGCAGTACTTC. Protein: CAHRGTGYGEQYF.